A selection of T cell receptor beta chains follows, all from one sample in a study of Graves' ophthalmopathy and Graves' hyperthyroidism. TCRdb reprocessed the multiplex PCR reads with MiXCR, giving one entry per CDR3 protein. The sample consists of under 350,000 distinct CDR3 sequences, 17% of them appearing once. The source material was peripheral blood. The receptors originated from an adult man with Graves' ophthalmopathy. The CDR3 runs from the conserved cysteine through the conserved F or W. Fields, in order: J gene, clone size, V gene, D gene, CDR3 DNA, CDR3 protein. D genes are given only for firm matches. The size of a clone is reported for some rows only, either as once, few or many, or as a class for expanded clones.

>TRBJ2-7|many|TRBV6-1|-
TGTGCCAGCAGTGAGGGCCTCTCCAGCTCCTACGAGCAGTACTTC
CASSEGLSSSYEQYF
>TRBJ1-6|-|TRBV28|-
TGTGCCAGCAGTGGCGGAGCAAATAATTCACCCCTCCACTTT
CASSGGANNSPLHF
>TRBJ1-5|few|TRBV18|-
TGTGCCAGCTCCCCTCCACTCGGGGGTAGCAATCAGCCCCAGCATTTT
CASSPPLGGSNQPQHF
>TRBJ1-3|many|TRBV6-2/TRBV6-3|-
TGTGCCAGCAGTTACTTCGCTGGAAACACCATATATTTT
CASSYFAGNTIYF
>TRBJ2-7|many|TRBV6-5|TRBD1
TGTGCCAGCAGCTATGGGACAGATTCCAGCTCCTACGAGCAGTACTTC
CASSYGTDSSSYEQYF
>TRBJ2-6|-|TRBV15|-
TGTGCCACCAGCAGGGGACACAACTCTGGGGCCAACGTCCTGACTTTC
CATSRGHNSGANVLTF
>TRBJ2-7|many|TRBV20-1|-
TGCAGTGCTAGTCGCAGCTCCTACGAGCAGTACTTC
CSASRSSYEQYF
>TRBJ1-5|many|TRBV6-6|TRBD1
TGTGCCAGCAGTCACTCATTACCAGGGGGCCGATTACGGAGCAATCAGCCCCAGCATTTT
CASSHSLPGGRLRSNQPQHF
>TRBJ1-2|many|TRBV10-3|TRBD1
TGTGCCATTAGGGGTTGGGACAGGAACTACTATGGCTACACCTTC
CAIRGWDRNYYGYTF
>TRBJ2-2|many|TRBV6-1|TRBD2
TGTGCCAGCAGCCGTGTCACTAGCGGCGGGACCGGGGAGCTGTTTTTT
CASSRVTSGGTGELFF
>TRBJ2-7|many|TRBV2|-
TGTGCCAGCAAAGATGAGTACGAGCAGTACTTC
CASKDEYEQYF
>TRBJ1-1|many|TRBV6-2/TRBV6-3|-
TGTGCCAGCAGTCCACGAGGGGGAGAGGCTAACACTGAAGCTTTCTTT
CASSPRGGEANTEAFF
>TRBJ1-1|many|TRBV6-1|-
TGTGCCAGCAGGAAACCGGGGACCCTGGAGAGAGCTTTCTTT
CASRKPGTLERAFF
>TRBJ2-5|many|TRBV2|TRBD1
TGTGCCAGCAGTGCTTCGACAGGGGAAGAGACCCAGTACTTC
CASSASTGEETQYF
>TRBJ1-1|many|TRBV30|-
TGTGCCTGGAGTTCACGGGCCTGGCGGACTGAAGCTTTCTTT
CAWSSRAWRTEAFF
>TRBJ2-5|many|TRBV12-3/TRBV12-4|-
TGTGCCAGCAGTTTAGACTCGAGCGTGGAGACCCAGTACTTC
CASSLDSSVETQYF
>TRBJ2-7|many|TRBV29-1|TRBD2
TGCAGCGTTGCCGTTCGGCGGGAGTCGCCCCACGAGCAGTACTTC
CSVAVRRESPHEQYF
>TRBJ1-2|many|TRBV5-1|-
TGCGCCAGCAGCTTGTCAGGGGTGGATGGCTACACCTTC
CASSLSGVDGYTF
>TRBJ1-1|many|TRBV2|TRBD1
TGTGCCAGCAGTAACTCCGGGACAGGGCAAGGTGAAGCTTTCTTT
CASSNSGTGQGEAFF
>TRBJ1-1|many|TRBV20-1|-
TGCAGTGCTAGAAAACGACGGACCATGAACACTGAAGCTTTCTTT
CSARKRRTMNTEAFF
>TRBJ1-3|-|TRBV29-1|TRBD1
TGCAGCGTTCAGGACAGGGGAAACACCATATATTTT
CSVQDRGNTIYF
>TRBJ1-2|-|TRBV6-2/TRBV6-3|-
TGTGCCAGCAGTTACTCGGCAGGAGCCTATGGCTACACCTTC
CASSYSAGAYGYTF
>TRBJ1-2|many|TRBV11-2|-
TGTGCCAGCAGCTTAGGGGGTACCGGGACCTCCTATGGCTACACCTTC
CASSLGGTGTSYGYTF
>TRBJ2-7|many|TRBV15|-
TGTGCCACCAGCAGAGAGGTTTTGGCTCCAGGGCACTCCTACGAGCAGTACTTC
CATSREVLAPGHSYEQYF
>TRBJ2-5|many|TRBV7-9|TRBD2
TGTGCCAGCAGCCACGGGACTAGCCGCCGGGAGACCCAGTACTTC
CASSHGTSRRETQYF
>TRBJ1-2|many|TRBV12-3/TRBV12-4|-
TGTGCCAGCAGTAAGACAGTGATGAACTATGGCCACACCTTC
CASSKTVMNYGHTF
>TRBJ1-6|many|TRBV3-1|TRBD1
TGTGCCAGCAGCCTGGGACAGGGAGACGGATCACCCCTCCACTTT
CASSLGQGDGSPLHF
>TRBJ1-2|many|TRBV5-1|TRBD1
TGCGCCACCAAGCCGACAGGGGATTATGGCTACACCTTC
CATKPTGDYGYTF
>TRBJ1-6|many|TRBV5-1|-
TGCGCCAGCAGCTTGGCCCCAACATCGGAGCCCCTCCACTTT
CASSLAPTSEPLHF
>TRBJ2-5|many|TRBV27|-
TGTGCCAGCAGTTTAAGTCAGGGCCGGACCCAGTACTTC
CASSLSQGRTQYF
>TRBJ2-2|many|TRBV7-8|-
TGTGCCAGCAGCCCCCCGGCGGGGGAGCTGTTTTTT
CASSPPAGELFF
>TRBJ1-1|-|TRBV7-6|-
TGTGCCAGCAGCTTAGATCAGGCGGAGAACACTGAAGCTTTCTTT
CASSLDQAENTEAFF
>TRBJ2-7|many|TRBV6-2/TRBV6-3|TRBD1
TGTGCCAGCGGCGCCCGGACAGGGCTCGACGAGCAGTACTTC
CASGARTGLDEQYF
>TRBJ2-4|many|TRBV28|TRBD2
TGTGCCAGCAGTTTAGATCTTAGCGGGGTCGCCAAAAACATTCAGTACTTC
CASSLDLSGVAKNIQYF
>TRBJ2-2|many|TRBV7-2|-
TGTGCCAGCAGCCGGCCACGAGCGAACACCGGGGAGCTGTTTTTT
CASSRPRANTGELFF
>TRBJ1-1|many|TRBV20-1|TRBD1
TGCAGTGCTGAGGTGGGACAGGGGGCGCGGGTGAACACTGAAGCTTTCTTT
CSAEVGQGARVNTEAFF
>TRBJ1-5|many|TRBV6-1|TRBD1
TGTGCCAGCGAGGGGGCAGGCAATCAGCCCCAGCATTTT
CASEGAGNQPQHF
>TRBJ2-5|few|TRBV12-3/TRBV12-4|-
TGTGCCAGCAGTGGTGACGGTGCCGTTCCCCTCGAGACCCAGTACTTC
CASSGDGAVPLETQYF
>TRBJ2-7|many|TRBV2|-
TGTGCCAGCAGTAAGACACGGGGCTCGGGGGAGCAGTACTTC
CASSKTRGSGEQYF
>TRBJ1-1|many|TRBV7-2|TRBD1
TGTGCCAGCAGCTCGGACAGGGGGAATCGGGATGCTTTCTTT
CASSSDRGNRDAFF
>TRBJ1-2|many|TRBV29-1|-
TGCAGCGTTGCGAAGGGACCATTGAACTATGGCTACACCTTC
CSVAKGPLNYGYTF
>TRBJ1-6|many|TRBV7-9|-
TGTGCCAGCAGCTCGGACAGAGCAACTTCACCCCTCCACTTT
CASSSDRATSPLHF
>TRBJ2-7|many|TRBV6-5|-
TGTGCCAGCTCAACGGGCTACGAGCAGTACTTC
CASSTGYEQYF